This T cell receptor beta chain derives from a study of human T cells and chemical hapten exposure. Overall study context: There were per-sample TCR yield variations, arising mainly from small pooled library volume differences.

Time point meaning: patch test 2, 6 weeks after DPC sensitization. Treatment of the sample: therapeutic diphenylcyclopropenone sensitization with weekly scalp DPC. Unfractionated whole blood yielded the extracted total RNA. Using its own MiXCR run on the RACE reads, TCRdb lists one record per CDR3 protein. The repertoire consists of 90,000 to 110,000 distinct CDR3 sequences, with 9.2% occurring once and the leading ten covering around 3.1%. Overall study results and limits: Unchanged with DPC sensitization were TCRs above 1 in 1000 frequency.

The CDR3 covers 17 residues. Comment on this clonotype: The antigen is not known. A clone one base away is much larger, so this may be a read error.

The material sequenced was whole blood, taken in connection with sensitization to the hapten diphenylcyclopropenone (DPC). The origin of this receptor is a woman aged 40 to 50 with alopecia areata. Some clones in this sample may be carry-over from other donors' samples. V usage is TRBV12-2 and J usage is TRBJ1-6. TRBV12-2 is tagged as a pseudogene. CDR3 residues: CASRLRWTNPRNSPLHF. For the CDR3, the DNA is TGTGCAAGTCGCTTAAGGTGGACTAACCCACGGAATTCACCCCTCCACTTT.